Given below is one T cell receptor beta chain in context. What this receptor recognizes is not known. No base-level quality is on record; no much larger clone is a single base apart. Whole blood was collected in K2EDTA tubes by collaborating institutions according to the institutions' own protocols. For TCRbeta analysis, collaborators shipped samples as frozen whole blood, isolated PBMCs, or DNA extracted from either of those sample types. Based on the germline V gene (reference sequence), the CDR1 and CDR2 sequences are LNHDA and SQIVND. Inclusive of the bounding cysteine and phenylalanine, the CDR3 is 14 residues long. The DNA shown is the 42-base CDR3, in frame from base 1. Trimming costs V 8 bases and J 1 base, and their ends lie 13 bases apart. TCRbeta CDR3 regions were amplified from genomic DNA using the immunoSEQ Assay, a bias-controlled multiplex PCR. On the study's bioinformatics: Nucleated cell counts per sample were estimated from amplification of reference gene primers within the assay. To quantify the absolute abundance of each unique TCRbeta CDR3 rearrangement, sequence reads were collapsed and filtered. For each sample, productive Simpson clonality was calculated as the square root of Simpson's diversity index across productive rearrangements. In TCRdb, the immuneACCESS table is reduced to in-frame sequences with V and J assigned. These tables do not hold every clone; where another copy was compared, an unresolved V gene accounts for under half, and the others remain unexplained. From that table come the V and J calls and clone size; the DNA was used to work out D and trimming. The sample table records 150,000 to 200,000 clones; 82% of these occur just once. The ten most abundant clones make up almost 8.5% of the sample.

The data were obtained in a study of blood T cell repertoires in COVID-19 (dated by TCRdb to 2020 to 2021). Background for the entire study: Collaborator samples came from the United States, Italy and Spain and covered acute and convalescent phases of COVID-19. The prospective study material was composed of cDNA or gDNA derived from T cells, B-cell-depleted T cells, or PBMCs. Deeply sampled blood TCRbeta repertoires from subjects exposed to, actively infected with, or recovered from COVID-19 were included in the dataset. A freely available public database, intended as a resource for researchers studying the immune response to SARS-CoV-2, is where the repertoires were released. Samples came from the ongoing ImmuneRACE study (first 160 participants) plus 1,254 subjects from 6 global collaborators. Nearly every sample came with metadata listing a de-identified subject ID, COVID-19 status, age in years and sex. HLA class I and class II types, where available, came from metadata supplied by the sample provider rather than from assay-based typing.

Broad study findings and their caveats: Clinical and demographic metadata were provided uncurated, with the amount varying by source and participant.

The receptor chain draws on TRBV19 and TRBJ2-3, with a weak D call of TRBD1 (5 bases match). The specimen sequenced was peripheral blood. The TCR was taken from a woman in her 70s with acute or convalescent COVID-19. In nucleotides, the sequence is TGTGCCAGTGCGGACACCCCCCGCACAGATACGCAGTATTTT. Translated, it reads CASADTPRTDTQYF. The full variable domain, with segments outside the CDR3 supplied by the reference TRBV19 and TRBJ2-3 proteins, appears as DGGITQSPKYLFRKEGQNVTLSCEQNLNHDAMYWYRQDPGQGLRLIYYSQIVNDFQKGDIAEGYSVSREKKESFPLTVTSAQKNPTAFYLCASADTPRTDTQYFGPGTRLTVL.